This T cell receptor beta chain was profiled in a study of shared clonotypes between healthy human individuals. Findings and caveats of the study: Memory subsets had estimated richness that was generally smaller than that of naive subsets.

TCRdb keeps only in-frame clones here, not all; method: immunoSEQ multiplex PCR. The table has about 2 million clones, just under 95% seen once; the top ten hold 1.1%. Naive CD8 populations comprised CD45RO-negative cells positively selected for CCR7, excluding terminally differentiated effector memory CD45RA+ cells. Details on this clone: What it recognizes is unknown. Distinct nucleotide sequences in the sample also encode this CDR3.

The specimen was naive CD8+ T cells sorted from blood. The TCR comes from a man aged 18 to 30 in good health.

CDR3 nucleotide sequence: TGTGCCAGTAGTATAGACCCAGCCTACAATGAGCAGTTCTTC. Residues: CASSIDPAYNEQFF. The J gene is TRBJ2-1, the V gene TRBV19, with no clear D. V gave up 0 bases and J gave up 2 bases, with 5 bases separating them. This CDR3 has 14 residues. Germline V CDR1 and CDR2: LNHDA, SQIVND (reference sequence).